Below, 32 T cell receptor beta chains from the same sample are listed, as sequenced in a study of T cells in Graves' hyperthyroidism and ophthalmopathy. Amplification of TCR beta CDR3 regions was performed using RNA transcripts as template. The HTBI set primed first-round TCR CDR3 RT-PCR. TCRdb reprocessed the multiplex PCR reads with MiXCR, giving one entry per CDR3 protein. Of about 600,000 distinct CDR3 sequences in the sample, about a sixth were seen once. Sequenced input: blood. The origin of the receptors is a woman aged 40 to 50 with Graves' ophthalmopathy.

A few counts support this clonotype. V usage is TRBV5-1 and J usage is TRBJ2-1; 8 nucleotides line up with TRBD2. CDR1 is SGHRS, CDR2 YFSETQ, per germline. The CDR3 extends over 15 amino acids. V shed 4 bases, J shed 3 bases, and the junction held 6 bases outside the gene matches. CDR3 DNA: TGCGCCAGCAGCATAACCGGGACTAGCTACAATGAGCAGTTCTTC. Translated, it gives CASSITGTSYNEQFF. The whole variable domain, filled in from reference TRBV5-1 and TRBJ2-1, reads KAGVTQTPRYLIKTRGQQVTLSCSPISGHRSVSWYQQTPGQGLQFLFEYFSETQRNKGNFPGRFSGRQFSNSRSEMNVSTLELGDSALYLCASSITGTSYNEQFFGPGTRLTVL.

The chain links TRBV28 to TRBJ2-4; TRBD2 aligns across 10 bases. The CDR3 is made up of 15 amino acids. V gave up 5 bases and J gave up 0 bases; unmatched junction bases: 1. CDR1 is MDHEN, CDR2 SYDVKM, per germline. The CDR3 region is CASSASGGAKNIQYF. The CDR3 coding sequence is TGTGCCAGCAGTGCTAGCGGGGGAGCCAAAAACATTCAGTACTTC. The full variable domain, rest sourced from reference TRBV28 and TRBJ2-4, is DVKVTQSSRYLVKRTGEKVFLECVQDMDHENMFWYRQDPGLGLRLIYFSYDVKMKEKGDIPEGYSVSREKKERFSLILESASTNQTSMYLCASSASGGAKNIQYFGAGTRLSVL.

This clonotype was seen ten or more times. The chain joins TRBV10-3 to TRBJ2-7, with D possibly TRBD1 on 6 matching bases. Per the germline V gene, CDR1 is ENHRY and CDR2 is SYGVKD. The ends were cut back, 4 bases at V and 5 bases at J, with 12 bases in the middle. This CDR3 contains 13 residues. The CDR3 protein is CAISGQDRDEQYF. The CDR3 DNA reads TGTGCCATCAGTGGACAGGATAGGGACGAGCAGTACTTC.

V gene TRBV19 combines with J gene TRBJ2-3, with D unclear. The CDR3 totals 15 residues. The germline V gene encodes CDR1 LNHDA and CDR2 SQIVND (reference sequence). V lost 7 bases and J lost 2, with 16 bases in between. CDR3 protein: CASTLSGSYTDTQYF. The CDR3 region has the DNA TGTGCCAGTACCCTGAGTGGCTCGTACACAGATACGCAGTATTTT.

This clonotype was detected a few times. Since a much larger clone is just one base distant, this may be a read error. V gene TRBV20-1 combines with J gene TRBJ1-1; D remains ambiguous. The CDR3 spans 14 residues. V gave up 2 bases and J gave up 0 bases, with 10 bases separating them. Germline V gene sequence: CDR1 DFQATT, CDR2 SNEGSKA (reference sequence). The CDR3 loop reads CSARYNRVNTEAFF. In DNA, the CDR3 is TGCAGTGCTAGATATAATCGGGTGAACACTGAAGCTTTCTTT.

This clonotype was seen many times. J is TRBJ1-4 and V is TRBV5-1; no firm D call. The CDR3 has 17 residues. The V and J ends lost 0 bases and 5 bases respectively, with 17 bases between them. CDR1 and CDR2 from the germline V gene are SGHRS and YFSETQ. This chain's CDR3 is CASSLGPLEAPNEKLFF. The CDR3 nucleotides read TGCGCCAGCAGCTTGGGGCCACTGGAGGCACCGAATGAAAAACTGTTTTTT.

Points on this clonotype: A much larger clone lies a single base off, so this may be a read error. The chain combines TRBV5-1 with TRBJ2-1; D not resolved. CDR1 and CDR2 from the germline V gene are SGHRS and YFSETQ. The CDR3 loop spans 15 amino acids. The CDR3 sequence is CASSPHESSYNERFF. The CDR3 DNA sequence: TGCGCCAGCAGTCCCCACGAGAGCTCCTACAATGAGCGGTTCTTC.

A few counts support this clonotype. The chain has TRBV5-1 and TRBJ2-1; the D gene is possibly TRBD2 (5 bases). V dropped 1 base and J dropped 15 bases, with 11 bases sitting between them. Germline V gene lookup returns CDR1 SGHRS and CDR2 YFSETQ. The CDR3 is 11 amino acids. The CDR3 coding sequence is TGCGCCAGCAGCTTGATCGGGGTCCTGTTCTTC. As protein: CASSLIGVLFF.

The J gene is TRBJ1-5, the V gene TRBV7-3, with 7 bases matching TRBD1. Unmatched junction bases numbered 3, after V lost 1 base and J lost 6 bases. From germline, CDR1 is SGHTA and CDR2 FQGTGA. The CDR3 extends over 14 amino acids. The CDR3 reads CASSLRRGPQPQHF. DNA of the CDR3: TGTGCCAGCAGCTTAAGGAGGGGGCCTCAGCCCCAGCATTTT.

This clonotype was counted only a few times. This rearrangement joins TRBV6-5 to TRBJ2-7, with 7 bases that match TRBD1. With V trimmed by 0 bases and J by 0 bases, 8 bases remained unmatched. The CDR3 has 17 amino acids. Germline V CDR1 and CDR2: MNHEY, SVGAGI. CDR3 in amino acids: CASSYSGKGADSYEQYF. For the CDR3, the DNA is TGTGCCAGCAGTTACTCGGGGAAGGGGGCCGACTCCTACGAGCAGTACTTC.

In this sample, this clonotype turned up many times. The rearrangement joins TRBV20-1 to TRBJ2-5, with no clear D. Trimming shortened V by 1 base and J by 7 bases, and 10 bases separated the two germline ends. The CDR3 consists of 12 residues. Germline lookup yields CDR1 DFQATT and CDR2 SNEGSKA (reference sequence). Written as DNA, the CDR3 is TGCAGTGCTAGAGGGCACTTTGGGACCCAGTACTTC. It yields the protein CSARGHFGTQYF.

In its sample, this clonotype was seen many times. V and J are TRBV28 and TRBJ1-5; tentative D call: TRBD1 (6 bases). Germline CDR1 and CDR2: MDHEN and SYDVKM. Trimming took 10 bases from V and 2 from J, leaving 18 bases between them. The CDR3 sequence is 15 residues long. In DNA, the CDR3 is TGTGCCACCGCGATGGGGGCGGGAGGCAATCAGCCCCAGCATTTT. It translates to CATAMGAGGNQPQHF.

This clonotype was detected many times. The chain joins TRBV30 to TRBJ1-1; a weak D match, TRBD1 (5 bases). The V and J ends lost 2 bases and 0 bases respectively, with 10 bases between them. The CDR3 is 14 amino acids. Germline assignment: CDR1 GTSNPN and CDR2 SVGIG (reference sequence). Here the CDR3 reads CAWSPDSLNTEAFF. The CDR3 DNA reads as TGTGCCTGGAGTCCTGACAGTTTGAACACTGAAGCTTTCTTT. Full variable domain (remainder filled in from reference TRBV30 and TRBJ1-1): SQTIHQWPATLVQPVGSPLSLECTVEGTSNPNLYWYRQAAGRGLQLLFYSVGIGQISSEVPQNLSASRPQDRQFILSSKKLLLSDSGFYLCAWSPDSLNTEAFFGQGTRLTVV.

This clonotype has a count of ten or more. This sequence joins TRBV12-3 or TRBV12-4 and TRBJ1-1; D perhaps matches TRBD1 (5 bases). V lost 4 bases to trimming and J lost 5 bases, with 14 bases between them. The CDR3 runs 14 residues. The CDR3 spells CASSSGYGGTEAFF. CDR3 coding DNA: TGTGCCAGCAGTTCGGGGTACGGGGGTACTGAAGCTTTCTTT.

A remark on this clonotype: Just one base apart from a much larger clone, this may be a read error. No conserved phenylalanine or tryptophan ends this CDR3, so it is likely a read error. This sequence joins TRBV3-1 and TRBJ1-2; no reliable D call. Germline V gene lookup returns CDR1 LGHDT and CDR2 YNNKEL (reference sequence). The CDR3 is 14 residues long. The germline V and J ends were trimmed by 1 base and 5 bases, with 11 bases remaining between them. CDR3 DNA: TGTGCCAGCAGCCAAGGCTCAGGAGCTTATGGCTACACCCTC. Its translation is CASSQGSGAYGYTL.

This clonotype was seen a handful of times. The CDR3 here is CASSPHQGQGVGELFF. The CDR3 nucleotides read TGTGCCAGCAGTCCGCACCAAGGACAGGGCGTCGGGGAGCTGTTTTTT. The chain recombines TRBV28 with TRBJ2-2, with 8 positions matching TRBD1. The CDR3 is 16 residues long. Germline CDR1 reads MDHEN; CDR2 reads SYDVKM. V trimming: 5 bases; J trimming: 7 bases; junction bases outside the gene matches: 12.

The chain uses TRBV13 and TRBJ2-1; TRBD2 matches 13 bases. Germline V gene lookup returns CDR1 PRHDT and CDR2 FYEKMQ (reference sequence). V shed 6 bases, J shed 1 base, and the junction held 12 bases outside the gene matches. The length of the CDR3 is 19 residues. The CDR3 here is CASRASGTSGADSYNEQFF. DNA for the CDR3: TGTGCCAGCAGAGCCTCCGGGACTAGCGGGGCAGATTCCTACAATGAGCAGTTCTTC.

The rearrangement joins TRBV29-1 to TRBJ2-5; a weak D match, TRBD2 (5 bases). CDR3 length: 12 amino acids. With 5 bases removed from V and 5 bases from J, the gap between germline ends came to 12 bases. Germline V gives CDR1 SQVTM, CDR2 ANQGSEA. Here the CDR3 reads CSVRLPGETQYF. CDR3 sequence (DNA): TGCAGCGTTCGACTACCGGGGGAGACCCAGTACTTC.

The V and J genes are TRBV15 and TRBJ2-7, with 11 bases fitting TRBD1. CDR3 length: 14 amino acids. The germline V gene has CDR1 LNHNV and CDR2 YYDKDF (reference sequence). V shed 4 bases, J shed 4 bases, and the junction held 3 bases outside the gene matches. This chain's CDR3 is CATSKGQGVYEQYF. The DNA for the CDR3 is TGTGCCACCAGCAAGGGACAGGGGGTTTACGAGCAGTACTTC.

Many counts were recorded for this clonotype. This rearrangement joins TRBV2 to TRBJ2-1, with a tentative D call TRBD1 (5 bases). Germline loops: CDR1 SNHLY, CDR2 FYNNEI. This CDR3 comprises 15 residues. Between the trimmed V and J ends, which lost 6 bases and 6 bases, there was a span of 18 bases. The CDR3 nucleotides read TGTGCCAGCAGACCGACCCTTAGTAGGGGCAATGAGCAGTTCTTC. Residues: CASRPTLSRGNEQFF. The full variable domain, completed using reference TRBV2 and TRBJ2-1, is EPEVTQTPSHQVTQMGQEVILRCVPISNHLYFYWYRQILGQKVEFLVSFYNNEISEKSEIFDDQFSVERPDGSNFTLKIRSTKLEDSAMYFCASRPTLSRGNEQFFGPGTRLTVL.

The sample holds many counts of this clonotype. This sequence joins TRBV10-3 and TRBJ2-3; TRBD2 matches 9 bases. Looked up from germline, CDR1 is ENHRY and CDR2 is SYGVKD. The CDR3 totals 16 residues. J lost 6 bases, V lost 2 bases, and 9 bases had no gene match. CDR3 loop: CAISERVAGDIDTQYF. As DNA, the CDR3 is TGTGCCATCAGTGAGAGGGTAGCGGGAGACATTGATACGCAGTATTTT.

In its sample, this clonotype was seen a few times. V usage is TRBV6-7 and J usage is TRBJ2-5; D may match TRBD1 or TRBD2 (6 bases each). Being an ORF, TRBV6-7 has a function that is uncertain. The CDR3 is 14 residues long. V was trimmed by 6 bases and J by 2 bases, leaving 13 bases between them. CDR3 protein: CASSPIGGQETQYF. The CDR3 DNA reads as TGTGCCAGCAGCCCGATAGGGGGGCAAGAGACCCAGTACTTC.

The V and J genes are TRBV6-1 and TRBJ2-1; TRBD2 aligns across 8 bases. V lost 6 bases, J lost 0 bases, and 22 bases stayed unmatched. The CDR3 loop spans 21 amino acids. CDR1 and CDR2 (germline): MNHNS, SASEGT. CDR3 DNA: TGTGCCAGCAGCCCTTCCCTCGCGCTAGCGGGTCACCCGAGCTCCTACAATGAGCAGTTCTTC. Residues: CASSPSLALAGHPSSYNEQFF.

The rearrangement uses TRBV18 and TRBJ2-7; 7 bases are a match to TRBD1. After removal of 3 bases from V and 6 bases from J, the junction contained 8 bases not matched to a gene. From germline, CDR1 is KGHSH and CDR2 LQKENI. The CDR3 consists of 14 residues. The CDR3 region is CASSPTGVGGEQYF. The CDR3, as DNA: TGTGCCAGCTCACCCACAGGGGTCGGTGGCGAGCAGTACTTC. Together with reference TRBV18 and TRBJ2-7, the CDR3 gives the full variable domain: NAGVMQNPRHLVRRRGQEARLRCSPMKGHSHVYWYRQLPEEGLKFMVYLQKENIIDESGMPKERFSAEFPKEGPSILRIQQVVRGDSAAYFCASSPTGVGGEQYFGPGTRLTVT.

A few counts support this clonotype. The chain has TRBV9 and TRBJ2-7, with TRBD1 identical over 9 bases. V shed 0 bases, J shed 7 bases, and the junction held 8 bases outside the gene matches. The CDR3 loop spans 15 amino acids. CDR1 and CDR2 from the germline V gene are SGDLS and YYNGEE. As DNA, the CDR3 is TGTGCCAGCAGCGTAGGGGGGACAGGGCAGGAGGAGCAGTACTTC. Its protein product is CASSVGGTGQEEQYF. Looking up the rest from reference TRBV9 and TRBJ2-7 gives the full variable domain: DSGVTQTPKHLITATGQRVTLRCSPRSGDLSVYWYQQSLDQGLQFLIQYYNGEERAKGNILERFSAQQFPDLHSELNLSSLELGDSALYFCASSVGGTGQEEQYFGPGTRLTVT.

This clonotype occurred many times. The chain combines TRBV28 with TRBJ1-5; possibly TRBD1 for D (6 bases). CDR1 is MDHEN and CDR2 is SYDVKM in the germline V gene. The CDR3 totals 14 residues. Trimming left V 5 bases short and J 3 bases short, with 11 bases between. In DNA, the CDR3 is TGTGCCAGCAGTATACAGGGTTACAATCAGCCCCAGCATTTT. It codes for CASSIQGYNQPQHF.

This clonotype was seen repeatedly, ten times or more. V usage is TRBV14 and J usage is TRBJ2-1; 12 bases agree with TRBD2. The CDR3 is 16 residues long. CDR1 and CDR2 from the germline V gene are SGHDN and FVKESK. J was trimmed by 6 bases and V by 3 bases; bases with no gene match: 6. DNA for the CDR3: TGTGCCAGCAGCCACTGGACTAGCGGGACAGGCAATGAGCAGTTCTTC. It is translated as CASSHWTSGTGNEQFF.

This clonotype has ten or more counts. The chain joins TRBV2 to TRBJ2-7; D remains unclear. CDR1 is SNHLY, CDR2 FYNNEI, per germline. V lost 8 bases, J lost 4 bases, and 12 bases lay in between. The CDR3 consists of 12 residues. Here the CDR3 reads CASERTGYEQYF. For the CDR3, the DNA is TGTGCCAGCGAGCGAACGGGTTACGAGCAGTACTTC.

In its sample, this clonotype was seen a few times. CDR3 DNA: TGTGCCAGCAGTTTATCCCGGACAGTTTCCTACAATGAGCAGTTCTTC. Its translation is CASSLSRTVSYNEQFF. The chain links TRBV6-2 or TRBV6-3 to TRBJ2-1, with D perhaps matching TRBD1 (6 bases). CDR1 is MNHEY and CDR2 is SVGEGT in the germline V gene. The CDR3 spans 16 residues. Trimming took 4 bases from V and 1 from J, leaving 14 bases between them.

The V and J genes are TRBV12-3 or TRBV12-4 and TRBJ1-1; D uncertain. The V and J ends lost 6 bases and 0 bases respectively, with 14 bases between them. The CDR3 has 15 residues. The CDR3 DNA reads as TGTGCCAGCAGCCAATTCACTAATTTGAACACTGAAGCTTTCTTT. As protein: CASSQFTNLNTEAFF.

The chain has TRBV28 and TRBJ2-4, with D perhaps matching TRBD2 (6 bases). V lost 4 bases and J 2 bases, leaving 24 bases between the germline ends. CDR1 is MDHEN, CDR2 SYDVKM, per germline. The CDR3 extends over 19 amino acids. CDR3 sequence reads: CASSSQHLLREVTKNIQYF. For the CDR3, the DNA is TGTGCCAGCAGTTCTCAACACCTTTTGCGGGAAGTAACCAAAAACATTCAGTACTTC. Variable domain in full (rest from reference TRBV28 and TRBJ2-4): DVKVTQSSRYLVKRTGEKVFLECVQDMDHENMFWYRQDPGLGLRLIYFSYDVKMKEKGDIPEGYSVSREKKERFSLILESASTNQTSMYLCASSSQHLLREVTKNIQYFGAGTRLSVL.

At least ten counts were recorded for this clonotype. The chain links TRBV11-2 to TRBJ2-3, with 7 bases matching TRBD2. There are 15 residues in the CDR3. V lost 7 bases to trimming and J lost 1 base; unmatched junction nucleotides: 8. CDR1 SGHAT and CDR2 FQNNGV come from the germline V gene. CDR3 in DNA: TGTGCCAGCATTCACGGGACTACCCGCACAGATACGCAGTATTTT. Translated, it gives CASIHGTTRTDTQYF.